Listed below are T cell receptor beta chains from one sample, sequenced in a study of CD8 T cells in ankylosing spondylitis. TCRdb redid the calling of the 5' RACE reads with MiXCR, one entry per CDR3 protein. The sample shows about 360,000 distinct CDR3 sequences, around 20% of them seen only once. The source material was blood, either unsorted or a sorted T cell fraction (not recorded which). These receptor sequences come from a male donor with ankylosing spondylitis or in good health (not recorded which). CDR3s include the opening cysteine and the closing phenylalanine or tryptophan. D genes are given only for firm matches. Clone size, where shown, is once, few, many, or a class for clones that have expanded.

TRBV28	few	TRBJ2-7	TRBD1	CASSNRGSYEQYF	TGTGCCAGCAGCAACAGGGGCTCCTACGAGCAGTACTTC
TRBV2	-	TRBJ2-3	TRBD1	CARRDRGTDTQYF	TGTGCCAGACGGGACAGGGGGACAGATACGCAGTATTTT
TRBV11-2	-	TRBJ2-1	-	CASSLVVGQGDNEQFF	TGTGCCAGCAGCTTAGTTGTAGGGCAGGGAGACAATGAGCAGTTCTTC
TRBV4-1	-	TRBJ2-1	-	CASSPRENEQFF	TGCGCCAGCAGCCCGAGGGAAAATGAGCAGTTCTTC
TRBV12-3/TRBV12-4	many	TRBJ2-1	TRBD2	CASSIGTTEQFF	TGTGCCAGCAGTATAGGGACTACAGAGCAGTTCTTC
TRBV30	once	TRBJ2-7	-	CACPRTENSYEQYF	TGTGCCTGCCCACGGACAGAGAACTCCTACGAGCAGTACTTC
TRBV12-3/TRBV12-4	-	TRBJ2-3	TRBD1	CASSRQGDLDTQYF	TGTGCCAGCAGCCGACAGGGAGATCTAGATACGCAGTATTTT
TRBV15	few	TRBJ2-2	-	CATSRVQINTGELFF	TGTGCCACCAGCAGAGTACAGATTAACACCGGGGAGCTGTTTTTT
TRBV12-3/TRBV12-4	few	TRBJ1-1	TRBD1	CASSPGQANTEAFF	TGTGCCAGCAGCCCGGGACAGGCGAACACTGAAGCTTTCTTT
TRBV6-4	few	TRBJ2-1	-	CASSDTRGNEQFF	TGTGCCAGCAGTGACACTAGGGGGAATGAGCAGTTCTTC
TRBV29-1	few	TRBJ2-3	-	CSARSTDTQYF	TGCAGCGCCAGATCTACAGATACGCAGTATTTT
TRBV29-1	few	TRBJ2-3	-	CSAPWGNTQYF	TGCAGCGCTCCATGGGGTAATACGCAGTATTTT
TRBV11-2	few	TRBJ1-3	-	CASSLDGVRSGNTIYF	TGTGCCAGCAGCTTAGATGGAGTCAGGTCTGGAAACACCATATATTTT